This T cell receptor beta chain was retrieved from a study of early T cells in non-severe SARS-CoV-2 infection. Study-level information: Unpaired chains resulted from sequencing bulk RNA of unsorted whole blood. Findings of the study overall: VDJdb-based annotation leaned toward anti-spike CD8 responses and missed private and CD4 specificities.

This clonotype was picked up many times. Its antigen is as yet unknown. Molecules of cDNA were individually given unique molecular identifiers that were attached to them. MiXCR, run by TCRdb on the 5' RACE reads, gives a single entry per CDR3 protein. The profile shows 35,000 to 45,000 distinct CDR3 sequences, 6.1% of them singletons. This clonotype was obtained from an adult who was a healthcare worker with PCR-confirmed SARS-CoV-2 infection or an uninfected control (not recorded which). The specimen was whole blood.

Here the CDR3 reads CAIKNDSMETQYF. The CDR3 nucleotides are TGTGCCATCAAAAACGACTCAATGGAGACCCAGTACTTC. The V and J genes are TRBV10-3 and TRBJ2-5; D remains unclear. This CDR3 is 13 amino acids long. Trimming cost V 7 bases and J 5 bases, with 14 bases left between them. Per the germline V gene, CDR1 is ENHRY and CDR2 is SYGVKD.